This T cell receptor beta chain is from a study of long-term antiretroviral therapy in people with HIV. Investigators performed immunoSEQ version v3.0 at survey level. TCRdb's copy holds only in-frame clones and misses some; the assay was immunoSEQ multiplex PCR. The table has some 13,000 clones, about 77% seen once. Remarks on this clone: Its specificity is unknown.

Looked up from germline, CDR1 is SGHRS and CDR2 is YFSETQ. The CDR3 has 14 residues. Trimming cost V 3 bases and J 1 base, with 10 bases left between them. Study conclusions and caveats: Dominating the repertoire at all time points were the clones that expanded before ART. Nothing was known about ART adherence, viral resistance or changes in therapy.

This TCR came from a woman younger than 30 with HIV. The gene calls are TRBV5-1 and TRBJ2-5, with D tentatively TRBD2 (6 bases). Material: unsorted PBMCs, obtained 1.3 years after starting antiretroviral therapy. The CDR3 nucleotides are TGCGCCAGCAGCTATTTCGGGGGCCAAGAGACCCAGTACTTC. It codes for CASSYFGGQETQYF.